The present TCR beta chain was sequenced within a study of early T cells in non-severe SARS-CoV-2 infection. TCRdb re-called the 5' RACE reads through MiXCR, storing one row per CDR3 protein. Found here are about 55,000 distinct CDR3 sequences, under 7.5% of them singletons; the top ten hold around 5%. The V gene lost 4 bases and the J gene lost 3 bases, with 12 bases spanning the gap. Germline V CDR1 and CDR2: SQVTM, ANQGSEA. This CDR3 has 14 amino acids. This TCR came from an adult who was a healthcare worker with PCR-confirmed SARS-CoV-2 infection or an uninfected control (not recorded which). The material sequenced was whole blood, taken at baseline. The chain employs TRBV29-1 and TRBJ2-2; D gene ambiguous. CDR3 region: CSVVPSRDTGELFF. CDR3 nucleotide sequence: TGCAGCGTTGTTCCTTCTCGGGACACCGGGGAGCTGTTTTTT.